This TCR beta chain was retrieved from a study of control samples from healthy donors and cancer patients. The V end lost 5 bases, the J end lost 10 bases, and 15 bases lay between the germline ends. The CDR3 contains 13 residues. Germline CDR1 and CDR2: SGHTA and FQGNSA. This clone was counted a single time. Produced via immunoSEQ multiplex PCR; TCRdb's table is partial and in-frame only. The sample holds about 100,000 clones, roughly 84% seen once. The sequence derives from a woman between 45 and 60 years old in good health. Specimen: blood. This chain uses TRBV7-2 with TRBJ2-1; D gene ambiguous. This CDR3 reads CASSPLMYGEQFF. CDR3 coding DNA: TGTGCCAGCAGCCCCCTGATGTACGGAGAGCAGTTCTTC. Full variable domain (outside the CDR3, taken from reference TRBV7-2 and TRBJ2-1): GAGVSQSPSNKVTEKGKDVELRCDPISGHTALYWYRQSLGQGLEFLIYFQGNSAPDKSGLPSDRFSAERTGGSVSTLTIQRTQQEDSAVYLCASSPLMYGEQFFGPGTRLTVL.